This TCR beta chain came from a study of blood T cell repertoires in COVID-19. The overall study: Sources were T cells, B-cell-depleted T cells, or PBMCs; the material itself was cDNA or gDNA.

The trim removed 6 bases at V and 0 bases at J, leaving 8 bases unmatched. Germline assignment: CDR1 LNHDA and CDR2 SQIVND (reference sequence). CDR3 size: 15 residues. Original handling: The assay estimated nucleated cells by amplifying reference gene primers. TCRdb's copy holds only in-frame clones and misses some; the assay was immunoSEQ multiplex PCR. That table furnishes V, J and clone size, whereas the DNA furnished D and trimming. Of some 100,000 clones in the sample, more than 65% are singletons; the top ten hold about 4%. The chain has TRBV19 and TRBJ2-7; 7 bases fit TRBD1. The sequenced sample consisted of peripheral blood. This TCR was sampled from a man aged 55 to 70 with acute or convalescent COVID-19. CDR3 sequence: CASSGRDRNSYEQYF. In DNA form, the CDR3 reads TGTGCCAGTAGCGGCCGGGACAGAAACTCCTACGAGCAGTACTTC. The full variable domain, with the rest looked up from reference TRBV19 and TRBJ2-7, is DGGITQSPKYLFRKEGQNVTLSCEQNLNHDAMYWYRQDPGQGLRLIYYSQIVNDFQKGDIAEGYSVSREKKESFPLTVTSAQKNPTAFYLCASSGRDRNSYEQYFGPGTRLTVT.